These 32 T cell receptor beta chains share one sample of origin, sequenced in a study of T cell repertoires in cytomegalovirus infection. These TCRs are of unknown antigen specificity. TCRdb recomputed calls from the reads with MiXCR, one row per CDR3 protein. The profile shows about 110,000 distinct CDR3 sequences, over 40% of them singletons. The input for sequencing was CD8+ T cells from cultured PBMCs, taken from culture after CMV antigen stimulation. These receptors all come from a human donor in good health (CMV status not recorded). Some clones in this sample may be carry-over from other donors' samples.

The chain carries TRBV18 and TRBJ2-7; D is uncertain. This CDR3 region has 14 residues. Germline CDR1 is KGHSH and CDR2 is LQKENI. V was trimmed by 2 bases and J by 4 bases, leaving 12 bases between them. CDR3 coding DNA: TGTGCCAGCTCACCATCGGCAGATGGATACGAGCAGTACTTC. Translation gives CASSPSADGYEQYF.

This clonotype was observed a few times. The chain links TRBV7-6 to TRBJ2-1; D is perhaps TRBD1 (6 bases). CDR1 and CDR2 (germline): SGHVS, FNYEAQ. V lost 7 bases, J lost 5 bases, and 18 bases lay in between. The CDR3 is 15 residues long. The CDR3 spells CASNRIDRTNNEQFF. As DNA, the CDR3 is TGTGCCAGCAACCGAATCGACAGGACCAACAATGAGCAGTTCTTC.

J is TRBJ1-1 and V is TRBV2; D not resolved. The CDR3 has 14 residues. Trimming cost V 6 bases and J 3 bases, with 14 bases left between them. Germline values: CDR1 SNHLY, CDR2 FYNNEI. The CDR3 protein is CASRVEGGDTEAFF. CDR3 in DNA: TGTGCCAGCAGGGTCGAGGGTGGGGACACTGAAGCTTTCTTT.

This chain uses TRBV24-1 with TRBJ2-1; 12 positions match TRBD2. Per germline, CDR1 KGHDR and CDR2 SFDVKD. This CDR3 contains 13 residues. V gave up 5 bases and J gave up 13 bases; unmatched junction bases: 5. CDR3 region: CATSVTSGGPQFF. The DNA of the CDR3 is TGTGCCACCAGTGTGACTAGCGGGGGTCCCCAGTTCTTC.

This clonotype was counted only a few times. This chain joins TRBV11-2 and TRBJ2-7; D perhaps matches TRBD1 (7 bases). Trimming took 5 bases from V and 0 from J, leaving 17 bases between them. The CDR3 has 16 amino acids. Germline values: CDR1 SGHAT, CDR2 FQNNGV. As DNA, the CDR3 is TGTGCCAGCAGCCCACTTCGACAGGGACTCTCCTACGAGCAGTACTTC. The encoded protein is CASSPLRQGLSYEQYF. The full variable domain, rest sourced from reference TRBV11-2 and TRBJ2-7, is EAGVAQSPRYKIIEKRQSVAFWCNPISGHATLYWYQQILGQGPKLLIQFQNNGVVDDSQLPKDRFSAERLKGVDSTLKIQPAKLEDSAVYLCASSPLRQGLSYEQYFGPGTRLTVT.

This chain joins TRBV12-3 or TRBV12-4 and TRBJ1-2; D perhaps matches TRBD1 (6 bases). Deletions cut 2 bases from V and 8 bases from J, with 21 bases between. There are 16 residues in the CDR3. CDR3 sequence reads: CASSLSYGGLGDGYTF. The DNA of the CDR3 is TGTGCCAGCAGTTTATCCTATGGGGGGCTTGGAGACGGCTACACCTTC.

The chain recombines TRBV6-6 with TRBJ2-3; TRBD2 aligns across 8 bases. This CDR3 contains 15 residues. V lost 5 bases and J lost 4; bases outside the gene matches: 8. Germline-derived CDR1 and CDR2 are MNHNY and SVGAGI (reference sequence). The CDR3 DNA follows: TGTGCCAGCAGTCCGGGACTAGGGTCCGCAGATACGCAGTATTTT. Its translation is CASSPGLGSADTQYF.

The V call is TRBV27, the J call TRBJ1-2; 9 nucleotides agree with TRBD1. The CDR3 contains 13 residues. After removal of 6 bases from V and 5 bases from J, the junction contained 4 bases not matched to a gene. Per the germline V gene, CDR1 is MNHEY and CDR2 is SMNVEV (reference sequence). The chain's CDR3 is CASSAGTGYGYTF. The CDR3 DNA reads TGTGCCAGCAGCGCCGGGACAGGGTATGGCTACACCTTC.

This rearrangement joins TRBV6-5 to TRBJ2-1, with D perhaps TRBD1 (5 bases). V dropped 2 bases and J dropped 4 bases, with 15 bases sitting between them. The CDR3 extends over 16 amino acids. CDR1 MNHEY and CDR2 SVGAGI come from the germline V gene. Here the CDR3 reads CASSYNLPTVYNEQFF. The DNA for the CDR3 is TGTGCCAGCAGTTACAACCTTCCGACAGTTTACAATGAGCAGTTCTTC.

This clonotype showed up many times. J is TRBJ1-2 and V is TRBV28, with TRBD1 as a possible D gene (5 bases). Germline V lookup: CDR1 MDHEN, CDR2 SYDVKM. The CDR3 runs to 13 residues. Trimming cost V 5 bases and J 6 bases, with 13 bases left between them. The CDR3 is CASSLGTQHGYTF. DNA for the CDR3: TGTGCCAGCAGTCTAGGGACTCAGCATGGCTACACCTTC.

The V gene is TRBV5-6, the J gene TRBJ1-1; D uncertain. The length of the CDR3 is 16 residues. Per the germline V gene, CDR1 is SGHDT and CDR2 is YYEEEE. The germline V and J ends were trimmed by 2 bases and 1 base, with 15 bases remaining between them. CDR3 sequence reads: CASSLSWPFPNTEAFF. As DNA, the CDR3 is TGTGCCAGCAGCTTATCTTGGCCTTTCCCGAACACTGAAGCTTTCTTT.

This clonotype was picked up many times. J is TRBJ1-5 and V is TRBV24-1; D gene uncertain. The CDR3 consists of 13 residues. The germline gives CDR1 KGHDR, CDR2 SFDVKD. Deletions cut 4 bases from V and 3 bases from J, with 6 bases between. The CDR3 DNA follows: TGTGCCACCAGTGACGGGCCCAATCAGCCCCAGCATTTT. It encodes CATSDGPNQPQHF.

The chain employs TRBV12-3 or TRBV12-4 and TRBJ2-1; TRBD2 agrees at 11 bases. The CDR3 sequence is 15 residues long. V was pared by 7 bases and J by 9 bases, with 11 bases of the junction left unmatched. CDR3 sequence (DNA): TGTGCCAGCATCGCTAGCGGGGGGCCGCGGGGTGAGCAGTTCTTC. This sequence encodes CASIASGGPRGEQFF.

The rearrangement uses TRBV7-3 and TRBJ2-2; 8 bases are a match to TRBD1. The CDR3 covers 14 residues. J gave up 5 bases and V 5 bases, and 4 bases lay outside the gene matches. Germline-derived CDR1 and CDR2 are SGHTA and FQGTGA. CDR3 sequence: CASSGQGWTGELFF. CDR3 sequence (DNA): TGTGCCAGCAGCGGACAGGGTTGGACCGGGGAGCTGTTTTTT.

The CDR3 loop reads CASSVSPGLTYEQYF. CDR3 in DNA: TGTGCCAGCAGCGTAAGCCCGGGACTAACCTACGAGCAGTACTTC. This rearrangement joins TRBV9 to TRBJ2-7; 7 nucleotides line up with TRBD2. The CDR3 has 15 residues. Germline-derived CDR1 and CDR2 are SGDLS and YYNGEE. J was trimmed by 2 bases and V by 1 base; bases with no gene match: 6.

V is TRBV6-5 and J is TRBJ1-1; D possibly corresponds to TRBD1 (5 bases). Germline V gene lookup returns CDR1 MNHEY and CDR2 SVGAGI. This CDR3 has 13 residues. Trimming took off 6 bases at V and 6 bases at J, with 14 bases between the two ends. The CDR3 loop is CASRPLEGPEAFF. The CDR3 coding sequence is TGTGCCAGCAGGCCCCTTGAGGGGCCTGAAGCTTTCTTT.

CDR3 sequence reads: CASSLTRQGLAETQYF. CDR3 sequence (DNA): TGTGCCAGCAGCTTGACTCGGCAGGGGCTGGCAGAGACCCAGTACTTC. This chain uses TRBV7-8 with TRBJ2-5, with D tentatively TRBD1 (6 bases). The CDR3 totals 16 residues. Looked up from germline, CDR1 is SGHVS and CDR2 is FQNEAQ. V was clipped by 3 bases and J by 4 bases, with 18 bases between them.

V and J are TRBV11-3 and TRBJ2-2; 8 nucleotides align to TRBD1. Germline V lookup: CDR1 SGHNT, CDR2 YENEEA. The V and J ends lost 3 bases and 4 bases, in that order; junction bases with no gene match: 7. The CDR3 has 16 amino acids. CDR3 sequence reads: CASSLGRQGSTGELFF. DNA of the CDR3: TGTGCCAGCAGCTTGGGGAGACAGGGGAGCACCGGGGAGCTGTTTTTT.

The V call is TRBV7-9, the J call TRBJ2-1, with 8 positions matching TRBD2. Germline CDR1 and CDR2: SEHNR and FQNEAQ (reference sequence). The V segment lost 4 bases and the J segment 1 base; nucleotides outside the gene matches: 6. The CDR3 sequence is 16 residues long. The CDR3 spells CASSSFGGGSYNEQFF. The CDR3 DNA is TGTGCCAGCAGCTCCTTCGGGGGGGGTTCCTACAATGAGCAGTTCTTC.

This rearrangement joins TRBV2 to TRBJ1-1, with D possibly being TRBD1 (5 bases). The CDR3 is 14 residues long. CDR1 SNHLY and CDR2 FYNNEI come from the germline V gene. V lost 6 bases and J lost 3, with 14 bases in between. The CDR3, as DNA: TGTGCCAGCAGGTCATTGGACACTCACACTGAAGCTTTCTTT. Amino acids: CASRSLDTHTEAFF.

The chain combines TRBV9 with TRBJ2-1; the match to TRBD2 covers 13 bases. CDR1 SGDLS and CDR2 YYNGEE come from the germline V gene. This CDR3 comprises 15 residues. V shed 4 bases, J shed 9 bases, and the junction held 7 bases outside the gene matches. The CDR3, as DNA: TGTGCCAGCAGCCTACTAGCGGGGGGGCCAGGTGAGCAGTTCTTC. This codes for CASSLLAGGPGEQFF.

This clonotype was recorded many times. The chain couples TRBV28 to TRBJ2-7; possibly TRBD2 for D (6 bases). Germline V lookup: CDR1 MDHEN, CDR2 SYDVKM. V lost 2 bases and J 6 bases, leaving 17 bases between the germline ends. The CDR3 runs 15 residues. The CDR3 DNA reads TGTGCCAGCAGTTTAACCGTGACTAGTCTCTCCGAGCAGTACTTC. Encoded protein: CASSLTVTSLSEQYF. Together with reference TRBV28 and TRBJ2-7, the CDR3 gives the full variable domain: DVKVTQSSRYLVKRTGEKVFLECVQDMDHENMFWYRQDPGLGLRLIYFSYDVKMKEKGDIPEGYSVSREKKERFSLILESASTNQTSMYLCASSLTVTSLSEQYFGPGTRLTVT.

This clonotype occurred once. This chain joins TRBV13 and TRBJ1-1; D is uncertain. V lost 10 bases to trimming and J lost 7 bases, with 22 bases between them. The CDR3 is 14 amino acids. CDR1 and CDR2 (germline): PRHDT, FYEKMQ (reference sequence). Here the CDR3 reads CATTEGNAGVEAFF. The CDR3 nucleotides read TGTGCCACCACCGAGGGTAATGCGGGAGTTGAAGCTTTCTTT.

This chain links TRBV29-1 with TRBJ2-7, with D tentatively TRBD1 or TRBD2 (5 bases each). Per the germline V gene, CDR1 is SQVTM and CDR2 is ANQGSEA. The CDR3 consists of 11 residues. Trimming cost V 1 base and J 6 bases, with 7 bases left between them. CDR3 sequence (DNA): TGCAGCGTTGAAGCGGGACGCGAGCAGTACTTC. The encoded protein is CSVEAGREQYF.

As for this clonotype: The conserved final phenylalanine or tryptophan is absent from the CDR3, which likely points to a read error. V and J are TRBV20-1 and TRBJ2-2, with TRBD1 identical over 7 bases. Trimming took 6 bases from V and 2 from J; bases not matched to a gene: 12. This CDR3 is 16 amino acids long. The germline V gene has CDR1 DFQATT and CDR2 SNEGSKA (reference sequence). This CDR3 is CSATSDRTHNTGELFL. The DNA for the CDR3 is TGCAGTGCCACCTCGGACAGGACCCACAACACCGGGGAGCTGTTTTTA.

This CDR3 reads CASSPSTVQEAFF. CDR3 bases: TGTGCCAGCAGCCCCTCGACAGTACAAGAAGCTTTCTTT. This chain uses TRBV7-9 with TRBJ1-1; a possible D gene is TRBD1 (5 bases). Germline loops: CDR1 SEHNR, CDR2 FQNEAQ (reference sequence). V shed 5 bases and J shed 8 bases, with 15 bases lying between them. This CDR3 comprises 13 residues.

V and J are TRBV28 and TRBJ2-1; 8 nucleotides match TRBD1. CDR1 and CDR2 (germline): MDHEN, SYDVKM. The length of the CDR3 is 15 residues. J lost 4 bases, V lost 3 bases, and 5 bases had no gene match. CDR3 in amino acids: CASSLQGAIYNEQFF. CDR3 sequence (DNA): TGTGCCAGCAGTTTGCAGGGGGCAATTTACAATGAGCAGTTCTTC.

The V call is TRBV6-6, the J call TRBJ2-6; D is undetermined. V was cut by 0 bases and J by 1 base, with 10 bases left in between. The CDR3 extends over 17 amino acids. The V gene's germline CDR1 is MNHNY and CDR2 SVGAGI (reference sequence). CDR3 sequence: CASSYSILISGANVLTF. CDR3 bases: TGTGCCAGCAGTTACTCGATCCTTATATCTGGGGCCAACGTCCTGACTTTC.

This clonotype was counted between two and nine times. The CDR3 loop is CASSMAPDFSSGEQFF. The DNA for the CDR3 is TGTGCCAGTAGTATGGCGCCGGACTTTAGCTCGGGTGAGCAGTTCTTC. The rearrangement links TRBV19 to TRBJ2-1; TRBD2 might be the D (5 bases). With 3 bases removed from V and 9 bases from J, the gap between germline ends came to 21 bases. CDR3 size: 16 residues. Germline-derived CDR1 and CDR2 are LNHDA and SQIVND (reference sequence). Together with reference TRBV19 and TRBJ2-1, the CDR3 gives the full variable domain: DGGITQSPKYLFRKEGQNVTLSCEQNLNHDAMYWYRQDPGQGLRLIYYSQIVNDFQKGDIAEGYSVSREKKESFPLTVTSAQKNPTAFYLCASSMAPDFSSGEQFFGPGTRLTVL.

CDR3 residues: CASSSTGSTNEKLFF. Here the CDR3 DNA reads TGTGCCAGCAGCTCGACGGGCTCAACTAATGAAAAACTGTTTTTT. The gene calls are TRBV11-1 and TRBJ1-4; D not resolved. From germline, CDR1 is SGHAT and CDR2 FQDESV (reference sequence). There are 15 residues in the CDR3. Trimming stripped 4 bases from V and 0 bases from J, with 9 bases between. Using reference TRBV11-1 and TRBJ1-4 for the parts outside the CDR3, the full variable domain is EAEVAQSPRYKITEKSQAVAFWCDPISGHATLYWYRQILGQGPELLVQFQDESVVDDSQLPKDRFSAERLKGVDSTLKIQPAELGDSAMYLCASSSTGSTNEKLFFGSGTQLSVL.

The rearrangement links TRBV7-2 to TRBJ2-7; 9 bases align to TRBD1. The length of the CDR3 is 14 residues. Germline assignment: CDR1 SGHTA and CDR2 FQGNSA. Trimming took 4 bases from V and 2 from J; bases not matched to a gene: 3. In DNA, the CDR3 is TGTGCCAGCAGCTCCCACAGGGGGCCCTACGAGCAGTACTTC. It encodes CASSSHRGPYEQYF. Supplemented by reference TRBV7-2 and TRBJ2-7, the full variable domain reads GAGVSQSPSNKVTEKGKDVELRCDPISGHTALYWYRQSLGQGLEFLIYFQGNSAPDKSGLPSDRFSAERTGGSVSTLTIQRTQQEDSAVYLCASSSHRGPYEQYFGPGTRLTVT.

V gene TRBV27 combines with J gene TRBJ2-7; D could derive from TRBD1 or TRBD2 (5 bases each). Germline V lookup: CDR1 MNHEY, CDR2 SMNVEV (reference sequence). Trimming cost V 2 bases and J 3 bases, with 14 bases left between them. This CDR3 has 15 amino acids. CDR3 DNA: TGTGCCAGCAGTTTAGGCAGGGAGACCCTCTACGAGCAGTACTTC. Translation gives CASSLGRETLYEQYF.